This T cell receptor (beta chain) was obtained from a study of shared clonotypes between healthy human individuals. Study results and limitations: Of the naive CD4 clonotypes, 4% to 5% were shared across a handful of donors. All-four-donor shared clonotypes had higher generation probabilities than non-shared clonotypes did.

The CDR3 is 15 amino acids. Germline V CDR1 and CDR2: SGHRS, YFSETQ. V trimming: 4 bases; J trimming: 4 bases; junction bases outside the gene matches: 6. In this sample, this clone turned up once. What it binds is unknown. Methods used by the authors: Filtering differed for immunoSEQ, which gave only junction sequences without quality scores. TCRdb's table, derived via immunoSEQ multiplex PCR, lists solely in-frame clones and lacks some. Clonal size and the V and J genes are those of that table, whereas D and trimming came from the DNA. Of more than 2 million clones detected, more than 90% appear once; the ten largest clones hold approximately 0.13%.

Specimen: naive CD4+ T cells sorted from blood. Documented subset: CD45RA+ positively selected. The receptor's source is a young man in good health. The chain has TRBV5-1 and TRBJ2-5, with 11 bases fitting TRBD2. The CDR3 nucleotides read TGCGCCAGCAGCCGTCTAGGGACTAGCGGAGAGACCCAGTACTTC. It translates to CASSRLGTSGETQYF. The whole variable domain, remainder taken from reference TRBV5-1 and TRBJ2-5, is KAGVTQTPRYLIKTRGQQVTLSCSPISGHRSVSWYQQTPGQGLQFLFEYFSETQRNKGNFPGRFSGRQFSNSRSEMNVSTLELGDSALYLCASSRLGTSGETQYFGPGTRLLVL.